This entry lists 17 T cell receptor beta chains sequenced from one sample in a study of T cells after yellow fever vaccination. TCRdb passed the 5' RACE reads through MiXCR, listing each CDR3 protein once. The sample comprises 100,000 to 150,000 distinct CDR3 sequences, about 7.8% of which are singletons, and approximately 2.7% rests with the top ten. This specimen was CD4+ T cells sorted from PBMCs, taken roughly seven weeks after the first yellow fever vaccination. The receptors stem from a man between 18 and 29 years old who received the YFV17D yellow fever vaccine.

This clonotype came up many times. The chain recombines TRBV7-9 with TRBJ2-2; D unresolved. Germline values: CDR1 SEHNR, CDR2 FQNEAQ (reference sequence). The germline V and J ends were trimmed by 1 base and 6 bases, with 6 bases remaining between them. The CDR3 is made up of 13 amino acids. The CDR3 loop reads CASSLEVSGELFF. CDR3 sequence (DNA): TGTGCCAGCAGCTTAGAGGTGTCCGGGGAGCTGTTTTTT. The full variable domain, in which reference TRBV7-9 and TRBJ2-2 provide the parts outside the CDR3, is DTGVSQNPRHKITKRGQNVTFRCDPISEHNRLYWYRQTLGQGPEFLTYFQNEAQLEKSRLLSDRFSAERPKGSFSTLEIQRTEQGDSAMYLCASSLEVSGELFFGEGSRLTVL.

This clonotype was observed at least ten times. The chain links TRBV12-5 to TRBJ2-7; tentatively, D is TRBD1 or TRBD2 (5 bases each). With 0 bases removed from V and 2 bases from J, the gap between germline ends came to 17 bases. Per germline, CDR1 LGHNT and CDR2 FRNRAP. This CDR3 region has 17 residues. The CDR3 here is CASGLVRLTAEPYEQYF. The CDR3 nucleotides are TGTGCTAGTGGTTTGGTACGATTGACAGCGGAACCCTACGAGCAGTACTTC.

V and J are TRBV25-1 and TRBJ2-2; TRBD1 is a possible D gene (6 bases). Looked up from germline, CDR1 is MGHDK and CDR2 is SYGVNS. This CDR3 has 14 amino acids. Trimming removed 6 bases from V and 4 bases from J, with 12 bases in between. The DNA of the CDR3 is TGTGCCAGCAGCCCCACAGGGAGCACCGGGGAGCTGTTTTTT. Translated: CASSPTGSTGELFF.

This clonotype was recorded at least ten times. This chain links TRBV6-1 with TRBJ2-6; D possibly corresponds to TRBD1 (5 bases). With 5 bases removed from V and 0 bases from J, the gap between germline ends came to 17 bases. The CDR3 is 18 residues long. Germline CDR1 MNHNS, CDR2 SASEGT. CDR3 loop: CASSRQPFEFSGANVLTF. The CDR3 DNA follows: TGTGCCAGCAGTCGACAGCCATTTGAATTCTCTGGGGCCAACGTCCTGACTTTC.

This clonotype was counted ten times or more. This chain links TRBV2 with TRBJ2-5, with D perhaps being TRBD1 or TRBD2 (5 bases each). The V end was cut by 7 bases, the J end by 0 bases, with 12 bases between. Germline lookup yields CDR1 SNHLY and CDR2 FYNNEI. There are 14 residues in the CDR3. CDR3: CASNGGTYQETQYF. The CDR3 bases are TGTGCCAGCAATGGGGGAACGTACCAAGAGACCCAGTACTTC.

This clonotype was seen ten or more times. The chain uses TRBV6-1 and TRBJ1-1; 7 bases are shared with TRBD1. V lost 6 bases, J lost 6 bases, and 10 bases stayed unmatched. The CDR3 consists of 14 residues. Germline V lookup: CDR1 MNHNS, CDR2 SASEGT. This CDR3 reads CASRMDRLVPEAFF. CDR3 DNA: TGTGCCAGCAGAATGGACAGGTTAGTTCCTGAAGCTTTCTTT.

This chain links TRBV12-3 or TRBV12-4 with TRBJ1-2; 9 nucleotides align to TRBD1. The V and J ends lost 3 bases and 6 bases, in that order; junction bases with no gene match: 5. This CDR3 is built from 14 residues. CDR3 sequence: CASSLGGQGNGYTF. DNA for the CDR3: TGTGCCAGCAGTTTGGGTGGACAGGGGAATGGCTACACCTTC.

At least ten counts were recorded for this clonotype. The chain carries TRBV14 and TRBJ2-6; the match to TRBD1 covers 8 bases. CDR3 length: 18 amino acids. The germline gives CDR1 SGHDN, CDR2 FVKESK. V trimming: 4 bases; J trimming: 0 bases; junction bases outside the gene matches: 8. The CDR3 reads CASSPWTGKSSGANVLTF. As DNA, the CDR3 is TGTGCCAGCAGCCCCTGGACAGGGAAGTCCTCTGGGGCCAACGTCCTGACTTTC.

This clonotype was observed many times. This rearrangement joins TRBV24-1 to TRBJ2-3; perhaps TRBD2 as D (5 bases). This CDR3 has 13 amino acids. Trimming stripped 3 bases from V and 5 bases from J, with 8 bases between. Germline V CDR1 and CDR2: KGHDR, SFDVKD. Here the CDR3 DNA reads TGTGCCACCAGTGATCCAGGACTAGATACGCAGTATTTT. It translates to CATSDPGLDTQYF.

In its sample, this clonotype was seen many times. V gene TRBV5-1 combines with J gene TRBJ2-7, with 7 bases identical to TRBD2. Per germline, CDR1 SGHRS and CDR2 YFSETQ. The CDR3 extends over 12 amino acids. V trimming: 4 bases; J trimming: 7 bases; junction bases outside the gene matches: 5. CDR3 sequence: CASSGGGWEQYF. CDR3 nucleotides: TGCGCCAGCAGCGGGGGAGGGTGGGAGCAGTACTTC.

This clonotype appeared many times. This rearrangement joins TRBV7-2 to TRBJ1-5; 8 bases are shared with TRBD1. Germline V CDR1 and CDR2: SGHTA, FQGNSA. This CDR3 spans 17 amino acids. Unmatched junction bases numbered 6, after V lost 1 base and J lost 1 base. CDR3 region: CASSLGSGGASNQPQHF. CDR3 coding DNA: TGTGCCAGCAGCTTAGGGTCAGGGGGCGCGAGCAATCAGCCCCAGCATTTT.

This clonotype was detected a few times. V and J are TRBV20-1 and TRBJ2-7; 7 positions agree with TRBD2. Germline V CDR1 and CDR2: DFQATT, SNEGSKA (reference sequence). The CDR3 length is 15 residues. V was pared by 3 bases and J by 0 bases, with 8 bases of the junction left unmatched. DNA of the CDR3: TGCAGTGCTAGTTTCCGCGGGGGTGACTCCTACGAGCAGTACTTC. It encodes CSASFRGGDSYEQYF.

Many counts were recorded for this clonotype. The chain recombines TRBV5-1 with TRBJ2-3; D call uncertain. V was clipped by 3 bases and J by 1 base, with 6 bases between them. The CDR3 loop spans 13 amino acids. CDR1 SGHRS and CDR2 YFSETQ come from the germline V gene. CDR3 amino acids: CASSSLGTDTQYF. The CDR3 nucleotides are TGCGCCAGCAGCTCCCTGGGCACAGATACGCAGTATTTT.

About this clonotype: A much larger clone sits a single nucleotide away, making a read error possible. The rearrangement joins TRBV7-8 to TRBJ2-1; D not resolved. Germline V gene sequence: CDR1 SGHVS, CDR2 FQNEAQ. The CDR3 sequence is 16 residues long. CDR3 sequence reads: CVSSLGLGLGKNEQFF. The CDR3 DNA sequence: TGTGTCAGCAGCTTAGGTTTAGGTCTAGGAAAGAATGAGCAGTTCTTC.

The table lists this clonotype with many counts. DNA of the CDR3: TGCGCCAGCAGCCCCGCCGGAAGGAGCAACACCGGGGAGCTGTTTTTT. Translated, it gives CASSPAGRSNTGELFF. The J gene is TRBJ2-2, the V gene TRBV5-1, with D unclear. The CDR3 runs to 16 residues. Trimming stripped 4 bases from V and 2 bases from J, with 15 bases between. CDR1 and CDR2 from the germline V gene are SGHRS and YFSETQ.

The chain joins TRBV28 to TRBJ1-1; TRBD1 is a possible D gene (5 bases). Germline CDR1 and CDR2: MDHEN and SYDVKM. V was cut by 4 bases and J by 1 base, with 13 bases left in between. The CDR3 loop spans 15 amino acids. CDR3 in DNA: TGTGCCAGCAGTTGGTCCGGGACGGGGAACACTGAAGCTTTCTTT. It is translated as CASSWSGTGNTEAFF.

J is TRBJ2-6 and V is TRBV5-5, with no clear D. This CDR3 region has 16 residues. With 1 base removed from V and 0 bases from J, the gap between germline ends came to 8 bases. Germline values: CDR1 SGHKS, CDR2 YYEKEE (reference sequence). Here the CDR3 reads CASSLSADSGANVLTF. The CDR3 region has the DNA TGTGCCAGCAGCTTGAGTGCGGACTCTGGGGCCAACGTCCTGACTTTC.